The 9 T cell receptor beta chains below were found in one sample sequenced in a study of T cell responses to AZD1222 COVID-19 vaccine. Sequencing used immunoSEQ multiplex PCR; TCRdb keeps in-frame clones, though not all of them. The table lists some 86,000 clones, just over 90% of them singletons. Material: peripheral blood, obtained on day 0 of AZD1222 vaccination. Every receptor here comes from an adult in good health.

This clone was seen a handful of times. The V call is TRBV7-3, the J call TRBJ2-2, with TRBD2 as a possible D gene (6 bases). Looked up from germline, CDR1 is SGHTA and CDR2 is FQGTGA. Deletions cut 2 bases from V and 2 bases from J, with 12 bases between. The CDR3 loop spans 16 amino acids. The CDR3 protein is CASSLAGLDNTGELFF. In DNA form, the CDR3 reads TGTGCCAGCAGCTTAGCGGGACTCGACAACACCGGGGAGCTGTTTTTT. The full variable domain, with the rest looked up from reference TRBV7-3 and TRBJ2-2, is GAGVSQTPSNKVTEKGKYVELRCDPISGHTALYWYRQSLGQGPEFLIYFQGTGAADDSGLPNDRFFAVRPEGSVSTLKIQRTERGDSAVYLCASSLAGLDNTGELFFGEGSRLTVL.

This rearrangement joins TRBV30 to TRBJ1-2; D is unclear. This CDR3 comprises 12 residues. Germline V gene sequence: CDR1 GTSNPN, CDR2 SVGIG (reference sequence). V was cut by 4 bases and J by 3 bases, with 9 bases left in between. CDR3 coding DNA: TGTGCCTGGACGTCCGGAGACTATGGCTACACCTTC. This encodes CAWTSGDYGYTF. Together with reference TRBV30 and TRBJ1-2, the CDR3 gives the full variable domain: SQTIHQWPATLVQPVGSPLSLECTVEGTSNPNLYWYRQAAGRGLQLLFYSVGIGQISSEVPQNLSASRPQDRQFILSSKKLLLSDSGFYLCAWTSGDYGYTFGSGTRLTVV.

The DNA for the CDR3 is TGTGCCAGCAGCCCCATAGCGGACTCCTACAATGAGCAGTTCTTC. As protein: CASSPIADSYNEQFF. The chain combines TRBV6-2 or TRBV6-3 with TRBJ2-1, with D possibly TRBD2 on 6 matching bases. CDR3 length: 15 amino acids. Germline-derived CDR1 and CDR2 are MNHEY and SVGEGT. Trimming cost V 6 bases and J 0 bases, with 12 bases left between them.

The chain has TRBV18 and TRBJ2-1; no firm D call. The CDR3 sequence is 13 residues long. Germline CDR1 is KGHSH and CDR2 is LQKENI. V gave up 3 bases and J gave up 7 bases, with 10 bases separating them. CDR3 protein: CASSPRRENEQFF. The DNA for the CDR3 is TGTGCCAGCTCACCCCGAAGGGAAAATGAGCAGTTCTTC.

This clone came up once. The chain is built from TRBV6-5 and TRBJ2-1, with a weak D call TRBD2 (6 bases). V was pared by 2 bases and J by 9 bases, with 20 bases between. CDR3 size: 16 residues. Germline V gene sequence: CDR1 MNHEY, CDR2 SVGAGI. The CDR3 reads CASSYVSGTREREQFF. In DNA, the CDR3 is TGTGCCAGCAGTTACGTTTCGGGGACGCGGGAACGTGAGCAGTTCTTC.

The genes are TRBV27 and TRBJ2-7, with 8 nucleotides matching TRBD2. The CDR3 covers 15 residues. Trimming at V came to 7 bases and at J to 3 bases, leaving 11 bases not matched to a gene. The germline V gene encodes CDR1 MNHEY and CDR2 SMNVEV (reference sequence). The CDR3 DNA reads TGTGCCAGCACCAGCGGGGGCCTCGAAGGCTACGAGCAGTACTTC. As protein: CASTSGGLEGYEQYF.

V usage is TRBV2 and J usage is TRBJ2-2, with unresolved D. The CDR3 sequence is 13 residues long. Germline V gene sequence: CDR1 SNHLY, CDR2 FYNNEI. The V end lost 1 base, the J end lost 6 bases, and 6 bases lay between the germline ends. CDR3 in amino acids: CASSEVLAGELFF. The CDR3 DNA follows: TGTGCCAGCAGTGAAGTTTTAGCCGGGGAGCTGTTTTTT.

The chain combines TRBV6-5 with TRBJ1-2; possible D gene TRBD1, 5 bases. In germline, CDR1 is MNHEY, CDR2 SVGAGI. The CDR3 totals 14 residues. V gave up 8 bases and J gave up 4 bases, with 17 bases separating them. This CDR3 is CASLPPGIGYGYTF. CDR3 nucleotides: TGTGCCAGCCTACCCCCAGGGATCGGCTATGGCTACACCTTC.

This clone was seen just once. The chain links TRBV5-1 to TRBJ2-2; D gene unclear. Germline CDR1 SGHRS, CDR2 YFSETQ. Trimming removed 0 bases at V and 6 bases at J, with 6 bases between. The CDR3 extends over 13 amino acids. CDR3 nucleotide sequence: TGCGCCAGCAGCTTGGAAGGGTCCGGGGAGCTGTTTTTT. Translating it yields CASSLEGSGELFF.